These T cell receptor beta chains were read from a single sample in a study of response to subunit inactivated influenza vaccine. TCRdb ran MiXCR on the RT-PCR reads and lists one entry per CDR3 protein. This table has 450,000 to 600,000 distinct CDR3 sequences, under 9% appearing once. Specimen: PBMCs from blood, collected 23 months after vaccination. Receptor source: a man in his fifties or sixties who received an inactivated influenza vaccine. CDR3s include the opening cysteine and the closing phenylalanine or tryptophan. D genes are given only for firm matches. Size is stated for part of the rows, as once, few or many counts, or as a class when the clone is expanded.

TRBV5-1	TRBD1	-	TRBJ2-7	TGCGCCAGCAGAAATCCGGGACAGCACTACGAGCAGTACTTC	CASRNPGQHYEQYF
TRBV7-2	-	many	TRBJ2-5	TGTGCCAGCAGCTTACCCCGGGCAGATTACCAAGAGACCCAGTACTTC	CASSLPRADYQETQYF
TRBV2	-	-	TRBJ2-5	TGTGCCAGCAGTGCCGGGTCCACCCCAGGAGAGACCCAGTACTTC	CASSAGSTPGETQYF
TRBV7-9	-	many	TRBJ2-1	TGTGCCAGCAGCTTAGCACAGTACCTTGGCAATGAGCAGTTCTTC	CASSLAQYLGNEQFF
TRBV15	TRBD2	many	TRBJ2-1	TGTGCCACCAGCCTAGGTTTGGGACTAGCGGCATATGAGCAGTTCTTC	CATSLGLGLAAYEQFF
TRBV5-1	-	many	TRBJ1-6	TGCGCCAGCAGCGGCGCGGAGGGGGAATCACCCCTCCACTTT	CASSGAEGESPLHF
TRBV29-1	TRBD1	few	TRBJ2-7	TGCAGCGTTGTAGGGACAGAGCAATCGATTACCTACGAGCAGTACTTC	CSVVGTEQSITYEQYF
TRBV18	-	-	TRBJ1-1	TGTGCCAGCTCACCTTTTTCGCGGGTATGGGCTGAAGCTTTCTTT	CASSPFSRVWAEAFF
TRBV6-2/TRBV6-3	-	few	TRBJ2-7	TGTGCCAGCGTTAAGCGAGGGGCGTCCTACGAGCAGTACTTC	CASVKRGASYEQYF
TRBV5-1	-	many	TRBJ1-2	TGCGCCAGCAGCTTCACAGCTAACTATGGCTACACCTTC	CASSFTANYGYTF
TRBV27	TRBD1	-	TRBJ1-5	TGTGCCAGCAGTGCATCCGGGACAGGATCAAATGAGCCCCAGCATTTT	CASSASGTGSNEPQHF
TRBV11-2	-	many	TRBJ1-5	TGTGCCAGCAGCCCTACGGACAGCGGGAATCAGCCCCAGCATTTT	CASSPTDSGNQPQHF
TRBV14	-	few	TRBJ2-1	TGTGCCAGCAGCCAAGAGTGGCAGGGCTCCTACAATGAGCAGTTCTTC	CASSQEWQGSYNEQFF
TRBV12-3/TRBV12-4	-	few	TRBJ1-4	TGTGCCAGCAGCCCAAGTGGGGTGCCTGAAAAACTGTTTTTT	CASSPSGVPEKLFF
TRBV19	-	few	TRBJ2-5	TGTGCCAGTAGTTGGGGCGGATTAAAAGAGACCCAGTACTTC	CASSWGGLKETQYF
TRBV24-1	-	-	TRBJ2-3	TGTGCCACCAGTGATTCTGGACAGTTCACAGATACGCAGTATTTT	CATSDSGQFTDTQYF
TRBV18	TRBD2	many	TRBJ2-1	TGTGCCAGCTCGCTTACAGCGGGGAGCTCCTACAATGAGCAGTTCTTC	CASSLTAGSSYNEQFF
TRBV15	-	few	TRBJ2-3	TGTGCCACCAGCAGGGTCCCCAGGATCACAGATACGCAGTATTTT	CATSRVPRITDTQYF
TRBV2	-	few	TRBJ1-1	TGTGCCAGCAGTCCGGTGGCGGTTGAAGCTTTCTTT	CASSPVAVEAFF
TRBV19	-	-	TRBJ2-6	TGTGCCAGTACAGGGCCTGGGGCCAACGTCCTGACTTTC	CASTGPGANVLTF
TRBV7-6	-	many	TRBJ2-7	TGTGCCAGCAGCCCCGCACCGGGGAGCTCACGCGAGCAGTACTTC	CASSPAPGSSREQYF
TRBV5-1	-	few	TRBJ1-1	TGCGCCAGCAGCACTAGACCCGTTGCTATGAACACTGAAGCTTTCTTT	CASSTRPVAMNTEAFF
TRBV6-1	TRBD1	-	TRBJ1-3	TGTGCCAGCAGACCCGGACAGGGGGCAAACACCATATATTTT	CASRPGQGANTIYF
TRBV5-1	TRBD2	many	TRBJ2-4	TGCGCCAGCAGCCCGCTCTTAGGCGGGAGAGGGATAGACATTCAGTACTTC	CASSPLLGGRGIDIQYF
TRBV20-1	TRBD1	few	TRBJ2-2	TGCAGTGCGGACAGGTCGAACACCGGGGAGCTGTTTTTT	CSADRSNTGELFF
TRBV28	TRBD1	few	TRBJ2-5	TGTGCCAGCAGTTTGGGCAGGGGGCGGCAAGAGACCCAGTACTTC	CASSLGRGRQETQYF
TRBV7-9	TRBD1	many	TRBJ2-7	TGTGCCAGCAGCCCTCCTGCCGGGACAGGTTACGAGCAGTACTTC	CASSPPAGTGYEQYF
TRBV5-1	TRBD1	many	TRBJ2-2	TGCGCCAGCAGCTCTGGACAGGGGTTGAGCACCGGGGAGCTGTTTTTT	CASSSGQGLSTGELFF
TRBV9	TRBD1	many	TRBJ2-1	TGTGCCAGCAGCGTAGAAGACAGGGGGGCCGATGAGCAGTTCTTC	CASSVEDRGADEQFF
TRBV9	-	few	TRBJ2-6	TGTGCCAGCAGCGTAGGACCCTCTGGGGGGGCCAACGTCCTGACTTTC	CASSVGPSGGANVLTF
TRBV10-3	-	-	TRBJ2-1	TGTGCCACCACCAGTGATCAAGTCAATGAGCAGTTCTTC	CATTSDQVNEQFF
TRBV24-1	-	-	TRBJ2-1	TGTGCCACCAGTGATCCAAGGGTTAGACCGAATGAGCAGTTCTTC	CATSDPRVRPNEQFF
TRBV29-1	-	-	TRBJ2-3	TGCAGCGACGAACGGACTGGCACAGATACGCAGTATTTT	CSDERTGTDTQYF